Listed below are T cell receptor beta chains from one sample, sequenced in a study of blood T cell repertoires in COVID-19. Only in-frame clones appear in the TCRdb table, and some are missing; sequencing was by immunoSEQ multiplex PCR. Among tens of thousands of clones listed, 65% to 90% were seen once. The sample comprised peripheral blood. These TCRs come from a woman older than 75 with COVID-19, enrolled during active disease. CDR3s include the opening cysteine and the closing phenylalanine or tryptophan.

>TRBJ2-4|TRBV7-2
CASSEGLAGNKNIQYF
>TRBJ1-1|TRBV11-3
CASSFDRGTEAFF
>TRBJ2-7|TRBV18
CASSLRPLQGAHEQYF
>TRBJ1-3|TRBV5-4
CASSEQGTASGNTIYF
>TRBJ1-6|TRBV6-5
CASRTEYNSPLHF
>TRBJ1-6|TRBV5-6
CASSSSGYNSPLHF
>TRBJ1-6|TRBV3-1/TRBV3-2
CASSRGQANSPLHF
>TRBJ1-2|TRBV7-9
CASSLGAYGYTF
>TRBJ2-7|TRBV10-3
CAISEREYEQYF
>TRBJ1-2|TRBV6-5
CASKFGGYGYTF
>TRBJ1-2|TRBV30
CAWSRTGLLYGYTF
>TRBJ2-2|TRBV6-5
CASRRQGSTTGELFF
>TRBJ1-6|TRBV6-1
CASSEAVYSSPLHF
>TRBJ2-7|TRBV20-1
CSASVTGNGQYF
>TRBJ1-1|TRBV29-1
CSVEGDSDMNTEAFF
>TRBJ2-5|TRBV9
CASSPPVGTSGGQQETQYF
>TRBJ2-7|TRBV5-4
CASSPETGGKREQYF
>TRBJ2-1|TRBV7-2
CASSLGPASGHNEQFF
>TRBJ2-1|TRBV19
CASSVTGSSYNEQFF
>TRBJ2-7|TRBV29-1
CSVVEGRAYEQYF
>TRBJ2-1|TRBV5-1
CASSLAASGSGNNEQFF
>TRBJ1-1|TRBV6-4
CASSDSRREPEAFF